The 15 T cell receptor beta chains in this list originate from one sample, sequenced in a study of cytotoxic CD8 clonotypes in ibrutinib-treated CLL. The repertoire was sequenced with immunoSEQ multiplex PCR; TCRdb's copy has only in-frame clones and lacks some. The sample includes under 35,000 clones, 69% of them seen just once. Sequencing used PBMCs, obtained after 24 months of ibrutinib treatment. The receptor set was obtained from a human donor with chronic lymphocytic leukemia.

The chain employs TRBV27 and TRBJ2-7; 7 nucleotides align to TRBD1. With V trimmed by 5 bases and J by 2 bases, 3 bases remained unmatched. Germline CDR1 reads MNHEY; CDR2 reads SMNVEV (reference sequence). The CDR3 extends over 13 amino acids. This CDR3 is CASSPGQTYEQYF. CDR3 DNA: TGTGCCAGCAGTCCGGGACAGACCTACGAGCAGTACTTC.

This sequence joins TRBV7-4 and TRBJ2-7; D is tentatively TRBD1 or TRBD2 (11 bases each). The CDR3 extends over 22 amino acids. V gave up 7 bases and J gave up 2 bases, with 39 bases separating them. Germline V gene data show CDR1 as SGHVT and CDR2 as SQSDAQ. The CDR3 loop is CASTPGDRGWTSGHGEPYEQYF. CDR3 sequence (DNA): TGTGCCAGCACCCCCGGGGACAGGGGGTGGACTAGCGGGCATGGGGAACCCTACGAGCAGTACTTC.

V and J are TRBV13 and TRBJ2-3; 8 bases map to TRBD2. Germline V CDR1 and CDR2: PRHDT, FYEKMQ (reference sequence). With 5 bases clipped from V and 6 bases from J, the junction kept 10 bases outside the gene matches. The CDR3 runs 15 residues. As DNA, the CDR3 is TGTGCCAGCAGCCGCCCCGCGGGGGGCCGGGATACGCAGTATTTT. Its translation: CASSRPAGGRDTQYF.

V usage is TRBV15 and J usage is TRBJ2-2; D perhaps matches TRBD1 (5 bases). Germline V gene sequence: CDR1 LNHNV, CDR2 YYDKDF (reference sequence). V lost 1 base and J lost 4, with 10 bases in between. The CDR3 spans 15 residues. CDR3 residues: CATSRGQYSTGELFF. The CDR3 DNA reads TGTGCCACCAGCAGAGGACAGTATTCCACCGGGGAGCTGTTTTTT.

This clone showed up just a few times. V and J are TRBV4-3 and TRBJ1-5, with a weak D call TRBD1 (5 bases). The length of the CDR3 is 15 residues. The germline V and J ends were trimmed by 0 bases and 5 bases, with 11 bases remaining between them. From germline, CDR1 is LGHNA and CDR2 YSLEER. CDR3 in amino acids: CASSQDWGYDQPQHF. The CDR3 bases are TGCGCCAGCAGCCAAGACTGGGGGTACGATCAGCCCCAGCATTTT.

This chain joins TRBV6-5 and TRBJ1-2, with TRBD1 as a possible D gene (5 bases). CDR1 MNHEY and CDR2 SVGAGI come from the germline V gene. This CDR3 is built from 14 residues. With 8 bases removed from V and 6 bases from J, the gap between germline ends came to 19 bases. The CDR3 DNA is TGTGCCAGCCGAAAGGCCGGGGGGGAGAATGGCTACACCTTC. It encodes CASRKAGGENGYTF.

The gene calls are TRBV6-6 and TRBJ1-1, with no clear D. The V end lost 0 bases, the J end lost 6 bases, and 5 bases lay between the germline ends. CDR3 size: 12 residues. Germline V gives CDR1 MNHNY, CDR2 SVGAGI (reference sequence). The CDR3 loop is CASSYSGSEAFF. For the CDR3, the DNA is TGTGCCAGCAGTTACTCCGGGTCTGAAGCTTTCTTT.

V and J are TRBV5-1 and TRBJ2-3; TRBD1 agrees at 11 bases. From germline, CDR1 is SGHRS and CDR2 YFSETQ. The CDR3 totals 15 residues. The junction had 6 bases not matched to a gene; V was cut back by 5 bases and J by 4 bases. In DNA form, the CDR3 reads TGCGCCAGCAGTCCCACGGGACAGGGGGCAGATACGCAGTATTTT. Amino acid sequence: CASSPTGQGADTQYF.

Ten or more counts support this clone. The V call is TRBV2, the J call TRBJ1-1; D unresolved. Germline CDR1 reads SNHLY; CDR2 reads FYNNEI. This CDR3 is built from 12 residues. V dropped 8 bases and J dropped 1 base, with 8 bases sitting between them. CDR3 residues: CASSVSNTEAFF. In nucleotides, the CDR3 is TGTGCCAGCTCTGTATCGAACACTGAAGCTTTCTTT.

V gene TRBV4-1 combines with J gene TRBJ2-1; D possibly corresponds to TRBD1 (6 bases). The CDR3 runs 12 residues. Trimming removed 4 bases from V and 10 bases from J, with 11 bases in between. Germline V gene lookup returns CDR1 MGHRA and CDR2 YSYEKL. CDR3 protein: CASSLGRGEQFF. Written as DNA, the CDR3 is TGCGCCAGCAGCCTAGGCAGGGGCGAGCAGTTCTTC.

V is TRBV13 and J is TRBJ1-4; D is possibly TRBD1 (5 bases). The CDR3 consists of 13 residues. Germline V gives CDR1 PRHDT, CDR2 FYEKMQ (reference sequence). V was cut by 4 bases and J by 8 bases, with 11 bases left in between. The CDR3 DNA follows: TGTGCCAGCAGCTCCCGGGACGAAGAAAAACTGTTTTTT. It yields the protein CASSSRDEEKLFF.

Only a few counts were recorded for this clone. CDR3 region: CASSNPGQSSYEQYF. The CDR3, as DNA: TGTGCCAGCAGTAATCCGGGACAGTCTTCCTACGAGCAGTACTTC. J is TRBJ2-7 and V is TRBV6-5; 7 nucleotides match TRBD1. In germline, CDR1 is MNHEY, CDR2 SVGAGI. V lost 5 bases to trimming and J lost 1 base; unmatched junction nucleotides: 8. CDR3 size: 15 residues.

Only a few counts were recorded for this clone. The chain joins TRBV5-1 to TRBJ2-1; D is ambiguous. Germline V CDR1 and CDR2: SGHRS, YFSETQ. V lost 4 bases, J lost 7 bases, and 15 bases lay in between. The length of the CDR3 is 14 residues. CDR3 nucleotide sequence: TGCGCCAGCAGCACCGACCTCCGGAGAAATGAGCAGTTCTTC. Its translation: CASSTDLRRNEQFF.

CDR3 loop: CASSRTSGIYNEQFF. The CDR3 bases are TGTGCCAGCAGTCGGACTAGTGGGATTTACAATGAGCAGTTCTTC. The V call is TRBV6-5, the J call TRBJ2-1; 7 nucleotides align to TRBD2. Germline V lookup: CDR1 MNHEY, CDR2 SVGAGI. CDR3 length equals 15 residues. Trimming at V came to 5 bases and at J to 4 bases, leaving 8 bases not matched to a gene.

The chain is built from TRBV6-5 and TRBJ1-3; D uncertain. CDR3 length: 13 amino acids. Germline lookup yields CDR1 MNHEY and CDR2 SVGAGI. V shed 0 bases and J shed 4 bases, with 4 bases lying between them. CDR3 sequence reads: CASSYSPGNTIYF. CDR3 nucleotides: TGTGCCAGCAGTTACTCACCCGGAAACACCATATATTTT.